A single count supports the clone carrying this T cell receptor (beta chain). The antigen is undetermined. All patients picked for sequencing had shown, by flow cytometry, an expansion of CD8+CD57+ cells. Germline V gives CDR1 DFQATT, CDR2 SNEGSKA (reference sequence). CDR3 length equals 12 residues. Trimming shortened V by 3 bases and J by 0 bases, and 5 bases separated the two germline ends. These data belong to a study of CD8+CD57+ T cells in acquired aplastic anemia. Looking at the study overall: Sorted CD4+ and CD8+ cell DNA averaged about 3.5 ug. Whole-study findings and limits: In common between the patients and the controls were some 28 CD8+ CDR3 sequences.

According to the study, genomic DNA was the template for TCR beta VDJ and CDR3 profiling. MiXCR, run by TCRdb on the reads, gives a single entry per CDR3 protein. The sample includes 150,000 to 200,000 distinct CDR3 sequences, around 48% of them seen just once. This clonotype originated in a human donor with aplastic anemia. Sequencing input: sorted CD4+, CD8+, or CD8+CD57+ T cells (not recorded which) from PBMCs. This chain uses TRBV20-1 with TRBJ1-1; no firm D call. Written as DNA, the CDR3 is TGCAGTGCTAGGGGGATGAACACTGAAGCTTTCTTT. Protein: CSARGMNTEAFF.